Following are 19 T cell receptor beta chains from one sample sequenced in a study of T-cell reconstitution after alpha-beta-depleted transplantation in children. Using unique molecular identifiers, the investigators prepared the TCRbeta library. Each CDR3 protein gets one entry after TCRdb re-called the PCR reads with MiXCR. The data hold roughly 76,000 distinct CDR3 sequences, with roughly 10% observed a single time. Here the sequenced sample was PBMCs, taken before TCRalphabeta/CD19-depleted stem cell transplant. The origin of the receptors is a boy between 10 and 17 years old with acute myeloid leukemia, due to receive a stem cell transplant.

The sample holds a few counts of this clonotype. The chain carries TRBV15 and TRBJ2-1, with D possibly TRBD2 on 5 matching bases. The V gene's germline CDR1 is LNHNV and CDR2 YYDKDF (reference sequence). V was pared by 0 bases and J by 7 bases, with 10 bases between. The CDR3 is 14 residues long. The CDR3 protein is CATSRDPAENEQFF. CDR3 DNA: TGTGCCACCAGCAGAGATCCAGCGGAAAATGAGCAGTTCTTC. Full variable domain (missing parts from reference TRBV15 and TRBJ2-1): DAMVIQNPRYQVTQFGKPVTLSCSQTLNHNVMYWYQQKSSQAPKLLFHYYDKDFNNEADTPDNFQSRRPNTSFCFLDIRSPGLGDTAMYLCATSRDPAENEQFFGPGTRLTVL.

This sequence joins TRBV7-6 and TRBJ2-3; 11 bases align to TRBD2. Germline V gene sequence: CDR1 SGHVS, CDR2 FNYEAQ. With V trimmed by 5 bases and J by 5 bases, 3 bases remained unmatched. The CDR3 is 14 residues long. The CDR3 sequence is CASSTGLAGDTQYF. The CDR3 DNA sequence: TGTGCCAGCAGCACCGGACTAGCGGGAGATACGCAGTATTTT.

This clonotype showed up many times. This chain connects TRBV11-2 to TRBJ2-1, with D unclear. This CDR3 has 12 amino acids. The ends were cut back, 5 bases at V and 15 bases at J, with 17 bases in the middle. In germline, CDR1 is SGHAT, CDR2 FQNNGV. As DNA, the CDR3 is TGTGCCAGCAGCCGGGTCGGATCCCCCGGGTTCTTC. It specifies CASSRVGSPGFF.

In this sample, this clonotype turned up a few times. The V call is TRBV6-5, the J call TRBJ2-1; 8 positions match TRBD1. The CDR3 totals 15 residues. V was pared by 2 bases and J by 7 bases, with 7 bases of the junction left unmatched. Germline CDR1 MNHEY, CDR2 SVGAGI. The CDR3 region has the DNA TGTGCCAGCAGTTACCATCAGGGGGCAGGGAATGAGCAGTTCTTC. Translation: CASSYHQGAGNEQFF.

Only a few counts were recorded for this clonotype. This chain connects TRBV3-1 to TRBJ2-1; no definite D call. Trimming stripped 0 bases from V and 4 bases from J, with 10 bases between. The CDR3 is 15 amino acids. CDR1 LGHDT and CDR2 YNNKEL come from the germline V gene (reference sequence). The CDR3 nucleotides are TGTGCCAGCAGCCAAGATCGGGTACTTTACAATGAGCAGTTCTTC. Protein product: CASSQDRVLYNEQFF.

This clonotype was counted ten times or more. The chain uses TRBV15 and TRBJ2-2; the D is unclear. The CDR3 runs to 14 residues. Trimming removed 1 base at V and 2 bases at J, with 5 bases between. Germline lookup yields CDR1 LNHNV and CDR2 YYDKDF (reference sequence). CDR3 residues: CATSRGANTGELFF. In DNA, the CDR3 is TGTGCCACCAGCAGAGGGGCAAACACCGGGGAGCTGTTTTTT.

This clonotype was picked up many times. The V call is TRBV3-1, the J call TRBJ2-5, with TRBD2 identical over 7 bases. Germline V lookup: CDR1 LGHDT, CDR2 YNNKEL (reference sequence). The CDR3 totals 15 residues. After removal of 3 bases from V and 3 bases from J, the junction contained 7 bases not matched to a gene. The CDR3 loop is CASSHPGGSKETQYF. CDR3 nucleotide sequence: TGTGCCAGCAGCCACCCTGGCGGGAGTAAAGAGACCCAGTACTTC.

This clonotype was seen at least ten times. The chain joins TRBV20-1 to TRBJ2-3; 13 bases are a match to TRBD2. V dropped 5 bases and J dropped 1; count of bases not matched to a gene: 6. The length of the CDR3 is 16 residues. Germline CDR1 is DFQATT and CDR2 is SNEGSKA (reference sequence). The CDR3 coding sequence is TGCAGTGCTCCTTTCGGACTAGCGGGGGGCACAGATACGCAGTATTTT. Protein: CSAPFGLAGGTDTQYF.

This clonotype was detected many times. The chain couples TRBV5-1 to TRBJ2-7; tentative D call: TRBD1 (5 bases). The CDR3 extends over 14 amino acids. V dropped 0 bases and J dropped 2 bases, with 9 bases sitting between them. Per the germline V gene, CDR1 is SGHRS and CDR2 is YFSETQ. CDR3: CASSLDAGTYEQYF. The CDR3 nucleotides read TGCGCCAGCAGCTTGGACGCAGGGACCTACGAGCAGTACTTC.

In this sample, this clonotype turned up many times. J is TRBJ2-5 and V is TRBV12-3 or TRBV12-4, with D possibly TRBD2 on 5 matching bases. With 3 bases removed from V and 0 bases from J, the gap between germline ends came to 8 bases. The CDR3 totals 14 residues. CDR3 in amino acids: CASSLRRDQETQYF. The CDR3, as DNA: TGTGCCAGCAGTTTGAGGCGGGACCAAGAGACCCAGTACTTC.

This clonotype came up many times. The chain couples TRBV4-1 to TRBJ2-3; D is uncertain. V shed 0 bases and J shed 2 bases, with 12 bases lying between them. Per germline, CDR1 MGHRA and CDR2 YSYEKL. This CDR3 comprises 16 residues. CDR3 sequence: CASSQDPPSPTDTQYF. DNA for the CDR3: TGCGCCAGCAGCCAAGATCCTCCCTCTCCCACAGATACGCAGTATTTT.

This clonotype was seen ten or more times. The chain employs TRBV2 and TRBJ1-1; TRBD1 might be the D (5 bases). Looked up from germline, CDR1 is SNHLY and CDR2 is FYNNEI. The V and J ends lost 5 bases and 5 bases respectively, with 12 bases between them. This CDR3 is 13 amino acids long. The CDR3 DNA follows: TGTGCCAGCAGTTGGGAGGGGCGTACTGAAGCTTTCTTT. It specifies CASSWEGRTEAFF.

The table lists this clonotype with many counts. This chain joins TRBV6-5 and TRBJ2-5; D might be TRBD1 (5 bases). Trimming left V 2 bases short and J 5 bases short, with 15 bases between. Germline CDR1 reads MNHEY; CDR2 reads SVGAGI. CDR3 size: 15 residues. The CDR3 sequence: CASSYADRAGETQYF. The CDR3 DNA is TGTGCCAGCAGTTACGCAGATCGGGCAGGGGAGACCCAGTACTTC.

This clonotype was observed many times. Relative to the germline gene, one junction end is altered; a read error may explain this. The chain couples TRBV7-7 to TRBJ2-1; 7 bases are shared with TRBD2. The V gene's germline CDR1 is SSHAT and CDR2 FNYEAQ (reference sequence). The length of the CDR3 is 14 residues. The CDR3: CASSRGETNNEQFF. The CDR3 coding sequence is TGTGCTAGCAGCCGGGGGGAGACAAACAATGAGCAGTTCTTC.

This sequence joins TRBV9 and TRBJ1-2; tentative D call: TRBD1 (6 bases). V was shortened by 4 bases and J by 8 bases, with 21 bases between the two germline ends. The germline gives CDR1 SGDLS, CDR2 YYNGEE. This CDR3 spans 15 amino acids. The CDR3 loop reads CASSPPGASRGGYTF. The CDR3 region has the DNA TGTGCCAGCAGCCCCCCGGGGGCTTCCCGGGGGGGCTACACCTTC.

Many counts were recorded for this clonotype. This chain uses TRBV5-5 with TRBJ2-2, with TRBD1 identical over 8 bases. This CDR3 comprises 16 residues. Trimming removed 4 bases from V and 3 bases from J; junction bases left unmatched: 8. Germline CDR1 SGHKS, CDR2 YYEKEE (reference sequence). The CDR3 DNA follows: TGTGCCAGCAGCCTAACCGACAGGGGCCACACCGGGGAGCTGTTTTTT. Translating it yields CASSLTDRGHTGELFF. The variable domain in full, with the rest retrieved from reference TRBV5-5 and TRBJ2-2, is DAGVTQSPTHLIKTRGQQVTLRCSPISGHKSVSWYQQVLGQGPQFIFQYYEKEERGRGNFPDRFSARQFPNYSSELNVNALLLGDSALYLCASSLTDRGHTGELFFGEGSRLTVL.

This clonotype was seen at least ten times. V gene TRBV5-1 combines with J gene TRBJ1-1; weak D call: TRBD1 (5 bases). CDR1 and CDR2 from the germline V gene are SGHRS and YFSETQ. The CDR3 spans 15 residues. Trimming removed 2 bases from V and 0 bases from J, with 11 bases in between. Here the CDR3 reads CASSLGVTMNTEAFF. The CDR3 region has the DNA TGCGCCAGCAGCTTAGGGGTTACTATGAACACTGAAGCTTTCTTT.

This sequence joins TRBV19 and TRBJ2-3; 10 bases fit TRBD2. Losses at the gene ends were 10 bases for V and 3 bases for J; bases not matched to a gene: 7. The CDR3 loop spans 14 amino acids. Per germline, CDR1 LNHDA and CDR2 SQIVND (reference sequence). The CDR3 sequence is CATTLAGETDTQYF. DNA for the CDR3: TGTGCCACCACTCTAGCGGGAGAGACAGATACGCAGTATTTT. The full variable domain, with the rest looked up from reference TRBV19 and TRBJ2-3, is DGGITQSPKYLFRKEGQNVTLSCEQNLNHDAMYWYRQDPGQGLRLIYYSQIVNDFQKGDIAEGYSVSREKKESFPLTVTSAQKNPTAFYLCATTLAGETDTQYFGPGTRLTVL.

This clonotype was seen many times. The chain joins TRBV12-3 or TRBV12-4 to TRBJ1-2; D is unresolved. The CDR3 has 15 amino acids. Trimming took 3 bases from V and 4 from J, leaving 15 bases between them. CDR3 residues: CASSFGSANSYGYTF. Written as DNA, the CDR3 is TGTGCCAGCAGTTTCGGCAGTGCCAACAGCTATGGCTACACCTTC.